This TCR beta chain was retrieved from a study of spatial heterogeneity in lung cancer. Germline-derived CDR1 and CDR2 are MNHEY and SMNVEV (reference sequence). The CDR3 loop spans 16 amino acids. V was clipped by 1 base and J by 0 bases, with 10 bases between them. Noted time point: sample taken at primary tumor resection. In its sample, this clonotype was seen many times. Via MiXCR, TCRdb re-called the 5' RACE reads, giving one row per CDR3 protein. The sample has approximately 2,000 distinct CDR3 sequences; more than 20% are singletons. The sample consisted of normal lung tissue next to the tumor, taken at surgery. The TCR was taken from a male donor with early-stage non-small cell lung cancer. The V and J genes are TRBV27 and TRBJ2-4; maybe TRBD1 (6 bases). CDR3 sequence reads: CASSLYQGLAKNIQYF. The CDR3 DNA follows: TGTGCCAGCAGTTTATACCAGGGGCTAGCCAAAAACATTCAGTACTTC.